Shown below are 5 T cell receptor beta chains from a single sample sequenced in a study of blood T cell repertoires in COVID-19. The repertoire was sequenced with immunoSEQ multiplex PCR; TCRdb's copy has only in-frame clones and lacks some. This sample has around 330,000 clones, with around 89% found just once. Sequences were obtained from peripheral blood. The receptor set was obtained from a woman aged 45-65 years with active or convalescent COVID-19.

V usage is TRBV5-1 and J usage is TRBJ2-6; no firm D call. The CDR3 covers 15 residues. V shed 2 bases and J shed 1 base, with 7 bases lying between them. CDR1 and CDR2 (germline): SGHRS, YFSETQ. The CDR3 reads CASSLQASGANVLTF. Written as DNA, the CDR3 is TGCGCCAGCAGCTTACAAGCGTCTGGGGCCAACGTCCTGACTTTC.

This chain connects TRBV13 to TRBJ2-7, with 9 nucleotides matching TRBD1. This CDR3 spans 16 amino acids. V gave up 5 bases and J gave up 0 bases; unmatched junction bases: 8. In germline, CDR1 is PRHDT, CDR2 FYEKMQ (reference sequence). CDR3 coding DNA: TGTGCCAGCAGCCTCACCGGGACAGGGAACTCCTACGAGCAGTACTTC. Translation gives CASSLTGTGNSYEQYF.

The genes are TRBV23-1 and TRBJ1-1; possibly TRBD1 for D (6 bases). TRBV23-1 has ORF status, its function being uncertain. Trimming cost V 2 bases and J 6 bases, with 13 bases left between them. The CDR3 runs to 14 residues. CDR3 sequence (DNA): TGCGCCAGCAGTCAAATAACAGGGAGCCCTGAAGCTTTCTTT. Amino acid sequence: CASSQITGSPEAFF.

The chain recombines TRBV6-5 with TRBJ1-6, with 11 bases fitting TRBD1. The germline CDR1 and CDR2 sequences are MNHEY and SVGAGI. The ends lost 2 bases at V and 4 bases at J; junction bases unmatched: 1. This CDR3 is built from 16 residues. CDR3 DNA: TGTGCCAGCAGTTACGGGACAGGGGGTTATAATTCACCCCTCCACTTT. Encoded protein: CASSYGTGGYNSPLHF.

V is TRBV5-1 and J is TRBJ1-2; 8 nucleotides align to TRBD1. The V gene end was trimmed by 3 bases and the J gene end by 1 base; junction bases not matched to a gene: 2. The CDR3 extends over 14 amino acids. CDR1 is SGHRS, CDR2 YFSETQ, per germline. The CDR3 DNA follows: TGCGCCAGCAGCTATGGACAGGGTAACTATGGCTACACCTTC. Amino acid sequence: CASSYGQGNYGYTF.